The TCR beta chain under discussion was sequenced for a study of blood T cell repertoires in COVID-19. Study information: The origin of the acute and convalescent COVID-19 samples was the United States, Italy and Spain. Sources were T cells, B-cell-depleted T cells, or PBMCs; the material itself was cDNA or gDNA.

This clone came up a few times. Original handling: Nucleated cell number was recorded as an estimate derived from reference gene primer amplification. Sequencing used immunoSEQ multiplex PCR; TCRdb keeps in-frame clones, though not all of them. That table furnishes V, J and clone size, whereas the DNA furnished D and trimming. The top ten hold roughly 4.1% of the sample, which has around 93,000 clones, around 81% seen once. CDR3 length equals 17 residues. The germline CDR1 and CDR2 sequences are LNHDA and SQIVND (reference sequence). V was clipped by 4 bases and J by 2 bases; unmatched bases: 2. The sequenced material came from peripheral blood. The chain uses TRBV19 and TRBJ2-1; 16 bases agree with TRBD2. The receptor was derived from a man between 60 and 75 years old with acute or convalescent COVID-19. The CDR3 is CASSSGTSGRAYNEQFF. The CDR3 bases are TGTGCCAGTAGTAGTGGGACTAGCGGGAGGGCCTACAATGAGCAGTTCTTC. The variable domain in full, completed from reference TRBV19 and TRBJ2-1, reads DGGITQSPKYLFRKEGQNVTLSCEQNLNHDAMYWYRQDPGQGLRLIYYSQIVNDFQKGDIAEGYSVSREKKESFPLTVTSAQKNPTAFYLCASSSGTSGRAYNEQFFGPGTRLTVL.